This T cell receptor beta chain is drawn from a study of T cells in Graves' hyperthyroidism and ophthalmopathy. It was RNA transcripts that yielded the amplified TCR beta CDR3 regions. First-round RT-PCR targeting the TCR CDR3 was performed with the HTBI primer set. A single record per CDR3 protein comes from TCRdb applying MiXCR to the multiplex PCR reads. The table records around 300,000 distinct CDR3 sequences, roughly 15% of them present only once. This clonotype was observed a handful of times. This CDR3 has 15 amino acids. The V gene lost 2 bases and the J gene lost 4 bases, with 12 bases spanning the gap. CDR1 is MNHEY, CDR2 SMNVEV, per germline (reference sequence). Over 18 months, lack of ophthalmopathy progression marked Graves' hyperthyroidism as stable. Diagnosis of hyperthyroidism was new in patients aged 18 to 65, and its duration was under 2 months. The study left out patients who had uncontrolled infection, other autoimmune disease, pregnancy or lactation. Clinical symptoms, serum thyroxine and TRAb, thyroid ultrasound and orbital computed tomography together formed the diagnostic basis.

This receptor was identified in a woman aged 40 to 50 with Graves' hyperthyroidism. Sequencing input: blood. This sequence joins TRBV27 and TRBJ2-1, with D tentatively TRBD2 (5 bases). CDR3 loop: CASSLGLPGYNEQFF. DNA of the CDR3: TGTGCCAGCAGTTTAGGACTTCCCGGATACAATGAGCAGTTCTTC.